Sequencing of this T cell receptor (beta chain) was carried out in a study of blood T cell repertoires in COVID-19. As for the study in general: Whether acute or convalescent, the COVID-19 samples came from the United States, Italy and Spain. PBMCs, B-cell-depleted T cells, or T cells were the source of the cDNA or gDNA that made up the material.

Original handling: By means of reference gene primer amplification, nucleated cell counts were estimated. Clones were read by immunoSEQ multiplex PCR, and TCRdb kept only the in-frame ones, dropping some. V and J calls plus clone size are reproduced from that table; the DNA served to infer D and trimming. The repertoire consists of 150,000 to 200,000 clones, with roughly 80% occurring once and the leading ten covering around 16%. This CDR3 comprises 18 residues. Deletions cut 1 base from V and 0 bases from J, with 17 bases between. The germline CDR1 and CDR2 sequences are MDHEN and SYDVKM. The specimen was peripheral blood. This sequence was found in a man between 60 and 70 years old with active or convalescent COVID-19. J is TRBJ2-3 and V is TRBV28; D is possibly TRBD2 (5 bases). CDR3 sequence reads: CASSLFLISVPSTDTQYF. The CDR3 bases are TGTGCCAGCAGTTTATTCCTCATTAGCGTTCCTAGCACAGATACGCAGTATTTT. The full variable domain, completed using reference TRBV28 and TRBJ2-3, is DVKVTQSSRYLVKRTGEKVFLECVQDMDHENMFWYRQDPGLGLRLIYFSYDVKMKEKGDIPEGYSVSREKKERFSLILESASTNQTSMYLCASSLFLISVPSTDTQYFGPGTRLTVL.